This T cell receptor beta chain was observed in a study of blood T cell repertoires in COVID-19. Seattle enrolled patients during active infection and tracked them longitudinally. The V gene's germline CDR1 is LGHDT and CDR2 YNNKEL (reference sequence). The CDR3 totals 16 residues. V dropped 1 base and J dropped 5 bases, with 15 bases sitting between them. The protocol was immunoSEQ multiplex PCR, while the TCRdb copy is restricted to in-frame clones and leaves out a portion. Among about 230,000 clones listed, 90% were seen once. Sequenced material: peripheral blood. The receptor's source is a man under 40 with COVID-19, enrolled during active disease. The chain combines TRBV3-1 (or the pseudogene TRBV3-2) with TRBJ1-5; tentative D call: TRBD1 (6 bases). The CDR3 loop reads CASSQARGALHQPQHF. Here the CDR3 DNA reads TGTGCCAGCAGCCAAGCCCGGGGGGCACTTCATCAGCCCCAGCATTTT.